This note documents a single TCR beta chain sequence. Its antigen is undetermined. Specified treatment: 19 received Ad26.COV2.S at low or high dose, single or two shots; several received placebo; per-sample allocation not given. Specimens were obtained on day 63 following the first vaccine or placebo injection. Donor was an adult aged 18-55 years in Boston. This record comes from a study of Ad26.COV2.S vaccination and SARS-CoV-2 variants. The overall study: Recipients of Ad26.COV2.S got it intramuscularly, once or twice 56 days apart.

Study results and limitations: Breadth, reportedly substantial, characterized the spike-specific CD8+ and CD4+ T cell responses after vaccination.

Per germline, CDR1 MNHEY and CDR2 SVGEGT. This CDR3 has 12 residues. Deletions cut 0 bases from V and 7 bases from J, with 7 bases between. The table came from immunoSEQ multiplex PCR; TCRdb's copy has only in-frame clones and leaves some out. There are a few hundred thousand clones in the sample; 89% occur only once, and 1.9% lies in the top ten. The chain employs TRBV6-2 or TRBV6-3 and TRBJ2-7; no firm D call. This clonotype was sampled from a person aged 18-65 years who received the Ad26.COV2.S COVID-19 vaccine or a placebo. The sample was peripheral blood, taken in a trial of Ad26.COV2.S vaccine versus placebo. CDR3 nucleotides: TGTGCCAGCAGTTACTCGGAGCGAGAGCAGTACTTC. It codes for CASSYSEREQYF.